The 2 T cell receptor beta chains listed next were all sequenced from one sample in a study of early T cells in non-severe SARS-CoV-2 infection. One entry per CDR3 protein, called by TCRdb with MiXCR from the 5' RACE reads. The table includes approximately 120,000 distinct CDR3 sequences, 15% detected once. The sample was whole blood. The receptors originated from an adult who was a healthcare worker with PCR-confirmed SARS-CoV-2 infection or an uninfected control (not recorded which).

Only a few counts were recorded for this clonotype. The chain uses TRBV18 and TRBJ1-1, with D perhaps matching TRBD1 (5 bases). The germline CDR1 and CDR2 sequences are KGHSH and LQKENI. The V end was cut by 3 bases, the J end by 0 bases, with 11 bases between. CDR3 length equals 15 residues. The CDR3, as DNA: TGTGCCAGCTCACCTCGGGACGGCTTGAACACTGAAGCTTTCTTT. It is translated as CASSPRDGLNTEAFF.

This clonotype was seen a few times. The chain joins TRBV4-1 to TRBJ1-2; 9 nucleotides align to TRBD1. V shed 4 bases and J 7 bases; nucleotides not matched to a gene: 7. Germline V gene lookup returns CDR1 MGHRA and CDR2 YSYEKL. There are 14 residues in the CDR3. Here the CDR3 reads CASSREQGAGGYTF. CDR3 bases: TGCGCCAGCAGCCGGGAACAGGGGGCGGGTGGCTACACCTTC.